The 13 T cell receptor beta chains below all came from one sample that was sequenced in a study of vaccination and CD4 T cells after COVID-19. Sequencing of the DNA from cultured CD4+ T cells was carried out with the Oncomine TCR Beta short-read assay. From the PCR reads, TCRdb called clonotypes with MiXCR, one entry per CDR3 protein. This table has almost 20,000 distinct CDR3 sequences, approximately 80% appearing once. Treatment of the sample: approximately nine-day PBMC culture with coronavirus spike peptide pools or control peptides (ViraFEST assay). For these receptors, no antigen is known. The sequencing used CD4+ T cells from blood, cultured in vitro, collected after SARS-CoV-2 vaccination. Receptors were obtained from a human donor who received a COVID-19 vaccine.

This rearrangement joins TRBV21-1 to TRBJ1-1. TRBV21-1 is marked as a pseudogene. The CDR3 covers 15 residues. The CDR3 nucleotides read TGTGCCAGCAGCTCACAGACCTTGCTCCACACTGAAGCTTTCTTT. It translates to CASSSQTLLHTEAFF.

This clonotype is classed as large. The chain employs TRBV18 and TRBJ1-2, with D possibly matching TRBD1 (6 bases). Germline CDR1 reads KGHSH; CDR2 reads LQKENI. The CDR3 has 13 amino acids. V gave up 8 bases and J gave up 2 bases, with 12 bases separating them. The CDR3 DNA follows: TGTGCCAGCGCTGGGACACCGAACTATGGCTACACCTTC. It specifies CASAGTPNYGYTF.

The rearrangement links TRBV14 to TRBJ1-5; TRBD1 aligns across 12 bases. V lost 4 bases, J lost 4 bases, and 14 bases stayed unmatched. The CDR3 is made up of 19 amino acids. CDR1 and CDR2 from the germline V gene are SGHDN and FVKESK. CDR3 nucleotides: TGTGCCAGCAGCCCTCCCGGGACAGGGGGCCAGGGGTGTAATCAGCCCCAGCATTTT. Amino acid sequence: CASSPPGTGGQGCNQPQHF.

The CDR3 is CASSQDRPNQPQHF. The CDR3 region has the DNA TGTGCCAGCAGTCAGGACAGACCAAATCAGCCCCAGCATTTT. This chain connects TRBV7-2 to TRBJ1-5; maybe TRBD1 (6 bases). The germline gives CDR1 SGHTA, CDR2 FQGNSA. This CDR3 region has 14 residues. V was pared by 6 bases and J by 4 bases, with 13 bases between. The variable domain in full, with the rest retrieved from reference TRBV7-2 and TRBJ1-5, is GAGVSQSPSNKVTEKGKDVELRCDPISGHTALYWYRQSLGQGLEFLIYFQGNSAPDKSGLPSDRFSAERTGGSVSTLTIQRTQQEDSAVYLCASSQDRPNQPQHFGDGTRLSIL.

This clonotype appeared once. The genes are TRBV19 and TRBJ1-6, with 9 bases matching TRBD1. The CDR3 has 17 residues. V was pared by 3 bases and J by 6 bases, with 9 bases of the junction left unmatched. The germline V gene has CDR1 LNHDA and CDR2 SQIVND (reference sequence). CDR3 in amino acids: CASSIRPDRGRNSPLHF. In nucleotides, the CDR3 is TGTGCCAGTAGTATCAGACCGGACAGGGGACGTAATTCACCCCTCCACTTT.

The chain couples TRBV6-1 to TRBJ1-3; D not certain. The germline CDR1 and CDR2 sequences are MNHNS and SASEGT. The CDR3 has 14 amino acids. V lost 3 bases to trimming and J lost 0 bases, with 6 bases between them. CDR3 in amino acids: CASSDFSSGNTIYF. The CDR3 DNA reads TGTGCCAGCAGTGATTTCTCCTCTGGAAACACCATATATTTT.

This sequence joins TRBV25-1 and TRBJ1-6; D is uncertain. V dropped 1 base and J dropped 5 bases, with 9 bases sitting between them. The CDR3 runs to 15 residues. Germline lookup yields CDR1 MGHDK and CDR2 SYGVNS. The CDR3 nucleotides are TGTGCCAGCAGTGAATTTCGGGCAGATAATTCACCCCTCCACTTT. Its protein is CASSEFRADNSPLHF.

The chain has TRBV6-5 and TRBJ2-4; 10 nucleotides match TRBD2. The V and J ends lost 4 bases and 4 bases, in that order; junction bases with no gene match: 10. CDR1 is MNHEY, CDR2 SVGAGI, per germline. This CDR3 comprises 17 residues. CDR3 residues: CASSSSERGGRKNIQYF. CDR3 sequence (DNA): TGTGCCAGCAGTTCCTCCGAGCGGGGGGGCCGGAAAAACATTCAGTACTTC.

The chain uses TRBV30 and TRBJ1-6; maybe TRBD1 (5 bases). CDR3 size: 13 residues. The germline V and J ends were trimmed by 3 bases and 7 bases, with 10 bases remaining between them. The germline V gene has CDR1 GTSNPN and CDR2 SVGIG (reference sequence). This chain's CDR3 is CAWRGDGNSPLHF. The CDR3 nucleotides read TGTGCCTGGAGAGGGGACGGAAATTCACCCCTCCACTTT.

The CDR3 bases are TGTGCCAGCAGTAAGTCAGGGTCTCCCTACGAGCAGTACTTC. It is translated as CASSKSGSPYEQYF. V gene TRBV12-3 or TRBV12-4 combines with J gene TRBJ2-7; D is perhaps TRBD1 (5 bases). CDR3 length: 14 residues. V shed 5 bases and J shed 2 bases, with 13 bases lying between them.

The gene calls are TRBV2 and TRBJ2-1; possibly TRBD1 for D (5 bases). The V end was cut by 6 bases, the J end by 3 bases, with 12 bases between. This CDR3 has 14 residues. The V gene's germline CDR1 is SNHLY and CDR2 FYNNEI. CDR3 protein: CASRQGGVYNEQFF. The CDR3 DNA follows: TGTGCCAGCAGGCAGGGCGGTGTCTACAATGAGCAGTTCTTC.

V is TRBV7-2 and J is TRBJ1-2; a possible D gene is TRBD1 (5 bases). V lost 5 bases to trimming and J lost 9 bases, with 16 bases between them. CDR1 is SGHTA, CDR2 FQGNSA, per germline. The CDR3 spans 13 residues. The CDR3 here is CASSLTVTTRYTF. The DNA of the CDR3 is TGTGCCAGCAGCCTGACAGTCACCACACGCTACACCTTC.

This clonotype was recorded once. As DNA, the CDR3 is TGTGCCACCAGACAGGGAAGGGAGGACGAGCAGTACTTC. This sequence encodes CATRQGREDEQYF. This chain links TRBV10-3 with TRBJ2-7; a possible D gene is TRBD1 (7 bases). V shed 10 bases and J shed 5 bases, with 18 bases lying between them. Germline values: CDR1 ENHRY, CDR2 SYGVKD. The CDR3 is 13 residues long.